This record looks at one T cell receptor beta chain sequence and its context. There is no known antigen for this receptor. No base qualities exist here, and no much larger clone lies one base off it. These data belong to a study of T-cell memory formation after mild COVID-19 (dated by TCRdb to about 2021). At the level of the whole study: TCR sequence clusters from the two donors were largely donor specific. Longitudinal TCRalpha and TCRbeta repertoire sequencing tracked T-cell clones expanding and contracting after mild COVID-19 in a couple of donors. The cohort comprised two young, previously healthy adult volunteers, one female and one male.

Sequencing was carried out with an Illumina NovaSeq 6000. Using 5'RACE with constant-segment primers, TCRalpha and TCRbeta cDNA libraries were constructed, with sample barcodes and unique molecular identifiers added in the process. RNA was extracted from every sample with Trizol reagent. The libraries were amplified in two PCR steps, and the second step added a second sample barcode and Illumina TruSeq adapters. Libraries were sequenced on an Illumina NovaSeq with 2 x 150 bp paired-end reads. Under the source paper's analysis protocol: Reads were demultiplexed and collapsed into UMI-guided consensus sequences with migec v1.2.7. Using mixcr v2.1.11, UMI consensuses were aligned to TRA and TRB V and J templates and then assembled into clonotypes. Clonotypes were classified as expanded or contracted when called significant by both edgeR and NoisET, with noise models trained on biological replicates. For edgeR calls, a false discovery rate-adjusted p below 0.01 and a log2 fold-change threshold of 1 were applied. As an exploratory analysis of dynamics, max-normalized trajectories of the 1000 most abundant clonotypes were examined by PCA with hierarchical clustering. The CD4 or CD8 phenotype of responding clones was assigned using the separately sequenced CD4+ and CD8+ repertoires. The public reads were run again by TCRdb, first through fastp at Q25 and then through MiXCR, and only productive beta chains were kept. Rows merge per CDR3 protein into single entries with the most common DNA and genes. Here the V and J calls rest on TCRdb's processing, not on the authors' analysis. For this sample there are about 420,000 distinct CDR3 sequences; 23% appear just once. The ten largest clones take up around 13% of the sample.

Broader findings and caveats from the paper: Contracting CD4+ clones were found mainly in CM and EM memory subsets, while CD8+ clones were enriched in EMRA. From day 15 to 85, contracting clones showed balanced CD4/CD8 phenotypes, whereas a second wave of clones that expanded from day 15 to 37 leaned towards CD4+. Some responding clones were detected in pre-infection memory, suggesting pre-existing cross-reactive memory T cells joined the SARS-CoV-2 response. SARS-CoV-2 specificity was not confirmed for the second-wave clones peaking on day 37. Only two mild cases were covered by the study, and larger cohorts that include severe cases with pre-infection samples were considered necessary.

Ficoll-Paque density gradient centrifugation was the method used to isolate PBMCs. Reading the germline V gene (reference sequence) gives CDR1 SEHNR and CDR2 FQNEAQ. Counted from cysteine to phenylalanine, this CDR3 has 15 amino acids. Just the 45-base CDR3 DNA is kept, in frame starting at base 1. Germline trimming amounts to 3 bases on V and 6 bases on J, with 9 as the count of junction bases outside the gene matches. The specimen was PBMCs or a T cell subset sorted from them (not recorded which). The TCR comes from an adult woman who had mild COVID-19 (a few samples of this study predate the infection). The sample titles of this study are shuffled in the database, so cell type and time point are left out; the donor was told from shared clones. The rearrangement combines TRBV7-9 with TRBJ2-7; 9 central nucleotides agree with TRBD1. At the DNA level, the sequence is TGTGCCAGCAGCTTTACCGGGACAGGGAGCGGCGAGCAGTACTTC. It codes for CASSFTGTGSGEQYF.